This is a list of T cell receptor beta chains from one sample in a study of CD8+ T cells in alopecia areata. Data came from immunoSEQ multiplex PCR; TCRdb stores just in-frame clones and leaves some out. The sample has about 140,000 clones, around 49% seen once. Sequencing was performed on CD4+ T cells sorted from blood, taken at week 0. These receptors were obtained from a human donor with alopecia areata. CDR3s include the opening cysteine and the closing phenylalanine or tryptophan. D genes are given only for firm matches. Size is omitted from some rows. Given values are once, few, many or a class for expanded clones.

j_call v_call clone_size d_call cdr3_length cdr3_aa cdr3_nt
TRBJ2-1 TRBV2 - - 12 CASGAGYNEQFF TGTGCCAGTGGGGCGGGTTACAATGAGCAGTTCTTC
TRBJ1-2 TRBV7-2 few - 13 CASSAMEGWGYTF TGTGCCAGCAGCGCGATGGAGGGTTGGGGCTACACCTTC
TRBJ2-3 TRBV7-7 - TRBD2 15 CASSSGLAGTDTQYF TGTGCCAGCAGCTCGGGACTAGCGGGCACAGATACGCAGTATTTT
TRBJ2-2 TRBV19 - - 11 CASKGAGELFF TGTGCCAGTAAAGGGGCCGGGGAGCTGTTTTTT
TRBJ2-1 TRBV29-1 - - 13 CSVERQRNNEQFF TGCAGCGTTGAGCGACAGAGGAACAATGAGCAGTTCTTC
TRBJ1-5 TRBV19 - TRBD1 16 CASNVRGQGLNQPQHF TGTGCCAGTAATGTAAGGGGACAGGGATTAAATCAGCCCCAGCATTTT
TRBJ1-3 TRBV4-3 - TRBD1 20 CASSQGRRGTGYVSGNTIYF TGCGCCAGCAGCCAAGGCCGGAGGGGGACAGGGTACGTGTCTGGAAACACCATATATTTT
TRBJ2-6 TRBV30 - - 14 CAWSVDSGANVLTF TGTGCCTGGAGTGTCGACTCTGGGGCCAACGTCCTGACTTTC
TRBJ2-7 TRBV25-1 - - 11 CASRRTYEQYF TGTGCCAGCAGGAGAACCTACGAGCAGTACTTC
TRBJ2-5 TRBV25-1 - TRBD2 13 CATPGTTLETQYF TGTGCCACTCCCGGGACTACACTGGAGACCCAGTACTTC
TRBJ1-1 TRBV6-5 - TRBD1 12 CASSEWDRKAFF TGTGCCAGCAGTGAATGGGACAGAAAAGCTTTCTTT
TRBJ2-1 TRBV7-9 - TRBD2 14 CASSLAGGPREQFF TGTGCCAGCAGCTTAGCGGGAGGGCCAAGGGAGCAGTTCTTC
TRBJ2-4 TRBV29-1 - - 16 CSVEEGAGRAKNIQYF TGCAGCGTTGAAGAAGGCGCAGGGCGAGCCAAAAACATTCAGTACTTC
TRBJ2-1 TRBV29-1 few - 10 CSVTVEKQFF TGCAGCGTGACCGTCGAAAAGCAGTTCTTC
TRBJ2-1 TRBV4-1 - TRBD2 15 CASSPLAEDYNEQFF TGCGCCAGCAGTCCTCTAGCGGAAGACTACAATGAGCAGTTCTTC
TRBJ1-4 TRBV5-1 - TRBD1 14 CASSLGTANEKLFF TGCGCCAGCAGCTTAGGGACAGCGAATGAAAAACTGTTTTTT
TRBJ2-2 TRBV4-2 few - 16 CASSQELAGDTGELFF TGTGCCAGCAGCCAAGAATTGGCAGGGGATACCGGGGAGCTGTTTTTT
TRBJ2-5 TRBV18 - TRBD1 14 CASSPGQTQETQYF TGTGCCAGCTCACCGGGACAGACCCAAGAGACCCAGTACTTC
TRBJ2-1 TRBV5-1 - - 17 CASSFRVSNLGDNEQFF TGCGCCAGCAGCTTCCGTGTTTCGAACTTAGGGGACAATGAGCAGTTCTTC
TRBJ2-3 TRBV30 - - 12 CAWELAADTQYF TGTGCCTGGGAATTGGCTGCAGATACGCAGTATTTT
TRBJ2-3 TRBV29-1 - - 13 CSVAFGGRDTQYF TGCAGCGTTGCTTTTGGGGGCAGGGATACGCAGTATTTT
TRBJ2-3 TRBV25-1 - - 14 CASIPQEGADTQYF TGTGCCAGCATTCCCCAAGAGGGTGCAGATACGCAGTATTTT
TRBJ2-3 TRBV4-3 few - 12 CASSLGPGTQYF TGCGCCAGCAGCCTTGGACCGGGCACGCAGTATTTT
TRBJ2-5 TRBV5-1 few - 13 CASFDLTGETQYF TGCGCCAGCTTTGACCTCACGGGGGAGACCCAGTACTTC
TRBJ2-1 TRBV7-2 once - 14 CASSPPSSYNEQFF TGTGCCAGCAGCCCTCCGAGCTCCTACAATGAGCAGTTCTTC
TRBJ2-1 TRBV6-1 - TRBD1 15 CATQTTGGTGNEQFF TGTGCAACTCAAACGACAGGGGGTACTGGAAATGAGCAGTTCTTC
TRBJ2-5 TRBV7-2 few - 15 CASSLDGSPGETQYF TGTGCCAGCAGCTTAGATGGCTCACCCGGGGAGACCCAGTACTTC
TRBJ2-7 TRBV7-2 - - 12 CASSQGALEQYF TGTGCCAGCAGCCAAGGGGCTCTCGAGCAGTACTTC